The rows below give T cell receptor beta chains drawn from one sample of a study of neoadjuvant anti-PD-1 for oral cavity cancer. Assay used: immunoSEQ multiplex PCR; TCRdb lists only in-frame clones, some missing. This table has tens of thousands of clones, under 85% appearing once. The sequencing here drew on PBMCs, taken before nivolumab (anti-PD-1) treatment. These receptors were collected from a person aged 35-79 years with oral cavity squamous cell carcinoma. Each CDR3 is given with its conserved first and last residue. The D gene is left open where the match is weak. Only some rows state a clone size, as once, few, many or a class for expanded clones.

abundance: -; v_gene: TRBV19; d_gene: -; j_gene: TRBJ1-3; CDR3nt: TGTGCCAGTAGTATTGCGGGGAATGGAAACACCATATATTTT; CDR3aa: CASSIAGNGNTIYF
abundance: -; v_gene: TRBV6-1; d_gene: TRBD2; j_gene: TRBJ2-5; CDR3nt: TGTGCCAGCAGTGATGCGGCGGGAGGGTGGGAGACCCAGTACTTC; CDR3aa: CASSDAAGGWETQYF
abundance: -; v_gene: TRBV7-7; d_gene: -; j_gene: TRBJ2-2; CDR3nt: TGTGCTAGCAGCTTAGACCTCGCCGGGGAGCTGTTTTTT; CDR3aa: CASSLDLAGELFF
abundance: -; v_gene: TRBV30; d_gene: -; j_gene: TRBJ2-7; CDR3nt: TGTGCCACCCAAGGCGGTCAGGGCTTAACACGCTCCTACGAGCAGTACTTC; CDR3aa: CATQGGQGLTRSYEQYF
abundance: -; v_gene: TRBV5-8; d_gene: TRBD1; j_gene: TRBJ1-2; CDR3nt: TGTGCCAGCAGCTTGGCCTGGGACAGGGGGGATGGCTACACCTTC; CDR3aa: CASSLAWDRGDGYTF
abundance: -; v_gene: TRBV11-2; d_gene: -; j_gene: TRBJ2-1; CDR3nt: TGTGCCAGCAGCTCTAGGGAGCGGAGCTCCTACAATGAGCAGTTCTTC; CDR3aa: CASSSRERSSYNEQFF
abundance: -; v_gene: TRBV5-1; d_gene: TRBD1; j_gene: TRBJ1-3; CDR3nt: TGCGCCAGCAGCTCTGGACAGGGGGCGCAGGGAAACACCATATATTTT; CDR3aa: CASSSGQGAQGNTIYF
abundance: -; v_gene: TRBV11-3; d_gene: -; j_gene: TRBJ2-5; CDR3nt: TGTGCCAGCAGCTTCTCTGGGGAGACCCAGTACTTC; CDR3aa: CASSFSGETQYF
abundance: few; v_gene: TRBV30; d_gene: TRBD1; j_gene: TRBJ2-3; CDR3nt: TGTGCCTGGAGTGCCGGGACAGTCCGTACCACAGATACGCAGTATTTT; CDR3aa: CAWSAGTVRTTDTQYF
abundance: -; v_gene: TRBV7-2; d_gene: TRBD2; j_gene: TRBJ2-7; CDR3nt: TGTGCCAGCAGCACGGGACTAGCGGACTCCTACGAGCAGTACTTC; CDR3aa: CASSTGLADSYEQYF
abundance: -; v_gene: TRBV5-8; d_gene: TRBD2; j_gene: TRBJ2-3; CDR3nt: TGTGCCAGCAGCATCGCGGGGGGGCAGGGAGATACGCAGTATTTT; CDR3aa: CASSIAGGQGDTQYF
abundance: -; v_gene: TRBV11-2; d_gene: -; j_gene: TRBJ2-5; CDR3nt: TGTGCCAGCAGCTTGGGAGAGACCCAGTACTTC; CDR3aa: CASSLGETQYF
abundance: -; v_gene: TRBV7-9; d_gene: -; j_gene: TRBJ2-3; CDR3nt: TGTGCCAGCAGCTTAGGACTAGGGGCCCCTAGCACAGATACGCAGTATTTT; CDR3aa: CASSLGLGAPSTDTQYF
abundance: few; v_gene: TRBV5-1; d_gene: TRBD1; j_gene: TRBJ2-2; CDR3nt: TGCGCCAGCAGCTTGGTGCAGGGGGCGCGTCAGACCGGGGAGCTGTTTTTT; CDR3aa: CASSLVQGARQTGELFF
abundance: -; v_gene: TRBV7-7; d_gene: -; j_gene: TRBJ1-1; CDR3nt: TGTGCCAGCAGCTTAGACTCAAACACTGAAGCTTTCTTT; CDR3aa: CASSLDSNTEAFF
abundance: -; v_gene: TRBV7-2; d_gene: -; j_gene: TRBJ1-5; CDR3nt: TGTGCCAGCGGTAATCAGCCCCAGCATTTT; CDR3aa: CASGNQPQHF
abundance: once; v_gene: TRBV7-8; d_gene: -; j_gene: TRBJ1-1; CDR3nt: TGTGCCAGCAGCTTGATCGTTTGGGCGCGCACTGAAGCTTTCTTT; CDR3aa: CASSLIVWARTEAFF
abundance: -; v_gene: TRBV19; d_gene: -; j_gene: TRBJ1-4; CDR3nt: TGTGCCAGTGGTACAGGTGTGCGGACCCTAACTAATGAAAAACTGTTTTTT; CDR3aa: CASGTGVRTLTNEKLFF
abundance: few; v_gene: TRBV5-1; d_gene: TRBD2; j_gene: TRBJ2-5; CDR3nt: TGCGCCAGCAGCCCCCCCGGACTAGCGGGAGGTGAGACCCAGTACTTC; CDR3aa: CASSPPGLAGGETQYF
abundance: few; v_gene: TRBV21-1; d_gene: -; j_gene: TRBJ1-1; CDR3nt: -; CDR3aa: CASSKVGVGNTEAFF
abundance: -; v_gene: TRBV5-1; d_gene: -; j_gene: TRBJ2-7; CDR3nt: TGCGCCAGCAGGCTCGCGGGCGGGACCTCCTACGAGCAGTACTTC; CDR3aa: CASRLAGGTSYEQYF
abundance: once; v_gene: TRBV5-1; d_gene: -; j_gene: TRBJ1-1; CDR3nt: TGCGCCAGCAGCTTCCTCTCGTCCGGGACCGCGAACACTGAAGCTTTCTTT; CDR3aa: CASSFLSSGTANTEAFF
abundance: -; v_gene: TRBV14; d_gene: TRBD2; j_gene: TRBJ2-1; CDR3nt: TGTGCCAGCAGCCAAGGAGACGGGAGGGCGCGCAATGAGCAGTTCTTC; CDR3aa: CASSQGDGRARNEQFF
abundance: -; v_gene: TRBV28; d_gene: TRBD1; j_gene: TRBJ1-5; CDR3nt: TGTGCCAGCAGCCGAACAGGGGGCATAAACCAGCCCCAGCATTTT; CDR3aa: CASSRTGGINQPQHF
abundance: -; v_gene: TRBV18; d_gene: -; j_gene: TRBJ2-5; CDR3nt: TGTGCCAGCTCACTACATCAGGCCGAGACCCAGTACTTC; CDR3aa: CASSLHQAETQYF
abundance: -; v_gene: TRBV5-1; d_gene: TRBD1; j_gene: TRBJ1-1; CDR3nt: TGCGCCAGCAGCTTGGGGGCAGGGGGTGGAACTGAAGCTTTCTTT; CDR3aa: CASSLGAGGGTEAFF
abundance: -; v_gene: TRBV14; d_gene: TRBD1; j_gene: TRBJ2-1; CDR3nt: TGTGCCAGCAGCCAAGGGGACAGGGAAAAGTTCTTC; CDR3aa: CASSQGDREKFF
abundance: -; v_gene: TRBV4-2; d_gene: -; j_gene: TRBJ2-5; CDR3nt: TGTGCCAGCAGCGGTCGGGTCATGGATAAAGAGACCCAGTACTTC; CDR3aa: CASSGRVMDKETQYF
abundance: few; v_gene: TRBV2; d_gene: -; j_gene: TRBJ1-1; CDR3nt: TGTGCCAGCAGTTTCCGGGGACGTTCGAACACTGAAGCTTTCTTT; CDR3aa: CASSFRGRSNTEAFF
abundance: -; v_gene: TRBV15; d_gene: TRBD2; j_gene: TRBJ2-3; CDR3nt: TGTGCCACCAGTATTAGCGGGGGAGGAGATACGCAGTATTTT; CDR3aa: CATSISGGGDTQYF
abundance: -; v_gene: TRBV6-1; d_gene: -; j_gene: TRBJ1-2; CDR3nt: TGTGCCAGCAGTCTTACCCTCTATGGCTACACCTTC; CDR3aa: CASSLTLYGYTF